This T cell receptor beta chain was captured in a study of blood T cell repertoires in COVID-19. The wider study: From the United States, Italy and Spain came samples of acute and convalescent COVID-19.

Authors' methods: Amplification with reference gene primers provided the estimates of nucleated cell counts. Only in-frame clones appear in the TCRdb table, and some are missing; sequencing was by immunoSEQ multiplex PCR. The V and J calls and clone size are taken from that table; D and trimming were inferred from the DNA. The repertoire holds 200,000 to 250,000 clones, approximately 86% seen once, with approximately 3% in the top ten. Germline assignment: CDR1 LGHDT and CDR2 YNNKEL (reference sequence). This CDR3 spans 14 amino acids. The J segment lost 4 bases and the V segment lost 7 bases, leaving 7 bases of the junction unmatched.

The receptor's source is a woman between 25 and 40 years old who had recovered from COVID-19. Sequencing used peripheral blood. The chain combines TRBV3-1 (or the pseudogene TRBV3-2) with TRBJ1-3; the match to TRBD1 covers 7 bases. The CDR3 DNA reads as TGTGCCAGCACCACAGGGGATTCCGGAAACACCATATATTTT. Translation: CASTTGDSGNTIYF.